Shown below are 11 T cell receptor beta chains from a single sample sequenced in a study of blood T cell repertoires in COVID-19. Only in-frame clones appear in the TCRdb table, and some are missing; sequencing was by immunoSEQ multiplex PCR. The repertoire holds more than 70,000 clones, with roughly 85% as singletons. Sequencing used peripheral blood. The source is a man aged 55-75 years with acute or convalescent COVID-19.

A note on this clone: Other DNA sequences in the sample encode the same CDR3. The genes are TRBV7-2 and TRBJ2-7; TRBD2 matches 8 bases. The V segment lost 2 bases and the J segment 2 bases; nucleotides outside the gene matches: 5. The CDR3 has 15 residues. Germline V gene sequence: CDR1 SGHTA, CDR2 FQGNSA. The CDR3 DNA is TGTGCCAGCAGCTTACGGCTAGCGGGCCCCTACGAGCAGTACTTC. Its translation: CASSLRLAGPYEQYF.

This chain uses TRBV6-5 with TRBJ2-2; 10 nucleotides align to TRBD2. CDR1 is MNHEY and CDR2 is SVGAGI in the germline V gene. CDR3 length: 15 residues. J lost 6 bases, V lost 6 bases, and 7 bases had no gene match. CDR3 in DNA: TGTGCCAGCAGATGGCTAGCGGGAGTGGCCGGGGAGCTGTTTTTT. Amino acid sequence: CASRWLAGVAGELFF.

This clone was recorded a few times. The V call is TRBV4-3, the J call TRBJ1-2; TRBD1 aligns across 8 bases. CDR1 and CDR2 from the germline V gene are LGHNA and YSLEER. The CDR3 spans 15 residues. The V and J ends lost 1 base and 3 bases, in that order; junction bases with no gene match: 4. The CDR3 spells CASSQALQGDYGYTF. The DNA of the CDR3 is TGCGCCAGCAGCCAAGCCCTACAGGGGGACTATGGCTACACCTTC.

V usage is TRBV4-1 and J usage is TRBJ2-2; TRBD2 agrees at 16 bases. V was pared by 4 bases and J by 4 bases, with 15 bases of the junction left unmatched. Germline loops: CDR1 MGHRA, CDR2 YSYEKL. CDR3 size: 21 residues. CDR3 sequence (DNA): TGCGCCAGCAGCCCCGGCCGACTGGGACTAGCGGGGGGGCCAGGCACCGGGGAGCTGTTTTTT. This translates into CASSPGRLGLAGGPGTGELFF.

The CDR3 spells CATSSLSRGDTQYF. CDR3 DNA sequence: TGTGCCACCAGCAGCTTATCGCGAGGAGATACGCAGTATTTT. The chain is built from TRBV15 and TRBJ2-3; D is uncertain. The CDR3 consists of 14 residues. Trimming removed 3 bases from V and 5 bases from J, with 12 bases in between. Germline CDR1 LNHNV, CDR2 YYDKDF (reference sequence).

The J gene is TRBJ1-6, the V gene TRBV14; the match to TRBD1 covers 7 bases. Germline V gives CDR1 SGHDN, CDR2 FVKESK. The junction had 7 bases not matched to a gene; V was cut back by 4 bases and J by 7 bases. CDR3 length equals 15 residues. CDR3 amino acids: CASSLQGRINSPLHF. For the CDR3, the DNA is TGTGCCAGCAGCCTACAGGGGCGAATCAATTCACCCCTCCACTTT.

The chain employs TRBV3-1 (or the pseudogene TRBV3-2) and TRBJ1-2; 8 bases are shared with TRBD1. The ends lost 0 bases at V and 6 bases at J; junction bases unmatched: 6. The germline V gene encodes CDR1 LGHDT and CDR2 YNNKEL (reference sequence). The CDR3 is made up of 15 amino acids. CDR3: CASSQDARGQNGYTF. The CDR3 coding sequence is TGTGCCAGCAGCCAAGACGCCAGGGGGCAAAATGGCTACACCTTC.

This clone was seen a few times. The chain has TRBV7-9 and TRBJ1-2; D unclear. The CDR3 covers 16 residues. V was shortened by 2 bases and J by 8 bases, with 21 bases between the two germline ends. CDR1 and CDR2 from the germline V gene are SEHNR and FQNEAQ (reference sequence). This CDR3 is CASSLMSEGGGVGYTF. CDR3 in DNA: TGTGCCAGCAGCTTAATGTCGGAGGGAGGAGGTGTGGGCTACACCTTC.

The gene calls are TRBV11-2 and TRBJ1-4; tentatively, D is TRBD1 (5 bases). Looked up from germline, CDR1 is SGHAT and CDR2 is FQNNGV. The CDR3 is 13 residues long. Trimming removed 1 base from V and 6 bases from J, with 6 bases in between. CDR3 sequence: CASSLGQHEKLFF. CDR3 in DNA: TGTGCCAGCAGCTTAGGACAGCATGAAAAACTGTTTTTT.

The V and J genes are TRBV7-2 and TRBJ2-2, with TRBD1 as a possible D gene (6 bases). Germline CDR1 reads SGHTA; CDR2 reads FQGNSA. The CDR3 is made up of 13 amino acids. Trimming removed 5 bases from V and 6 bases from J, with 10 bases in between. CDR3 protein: CASSPTGSGELFF. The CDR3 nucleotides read TGTGCCAGCAGCCCAACAGGGTCCGGGGAGCTGTTTTTT.

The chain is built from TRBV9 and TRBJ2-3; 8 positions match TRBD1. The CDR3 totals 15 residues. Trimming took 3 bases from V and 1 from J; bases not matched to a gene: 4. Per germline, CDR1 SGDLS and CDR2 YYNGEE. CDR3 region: CASSDRQGRTDTQYF. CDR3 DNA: TGTGCCAGCAGCGACCGACAGGGGCGCACAGATACGCAGTATTTT.